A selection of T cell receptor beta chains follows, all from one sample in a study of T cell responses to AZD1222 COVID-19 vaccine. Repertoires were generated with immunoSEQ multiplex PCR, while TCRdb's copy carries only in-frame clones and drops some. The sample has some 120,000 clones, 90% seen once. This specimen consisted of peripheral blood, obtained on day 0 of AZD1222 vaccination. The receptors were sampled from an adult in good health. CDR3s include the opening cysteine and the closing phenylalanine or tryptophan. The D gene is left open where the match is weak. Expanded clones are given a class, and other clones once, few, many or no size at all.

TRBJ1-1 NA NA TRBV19 TGTGCCAGTAGTCCTACTTCGAACACTGAAGCTTTCTTT CASSPTSNTEAFF
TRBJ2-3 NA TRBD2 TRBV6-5 TGTGCCAGCAGTTTAGCGGGGAGTCGAGCAGATACGCAGTATTTT CASSLAGSRADTQYF
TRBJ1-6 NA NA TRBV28 TGTGCCAGCAGCAGCGGGGACCGACATAATTCACCCCTCCACTTT CASSSGDRHNSPLHF
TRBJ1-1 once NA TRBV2 TGTGCCACCTTGAGGAACACTGAAGCTTTCTTT CATLRNTEAFF
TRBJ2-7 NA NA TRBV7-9 TGTGCCAGCAGCACCGACAGTTCCTACGAGCAGTACTTC CASSTDSSYEQYF
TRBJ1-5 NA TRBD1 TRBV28 TGTGCCAGCAGTCCCGGACAGGTCCATCAGCCCCAGCATTTT CASSPGQVHQPQHF
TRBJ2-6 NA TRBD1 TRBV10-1 TGCGCCAGCGGGACAGGGGGTACTGGGGCCAACGTCCTGACTTTC CASGTGGTGANVLTF
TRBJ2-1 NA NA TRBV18 TGTGCCAGCTCACCACAGACAGGCAATGAGCAGTTCTTC CASSPQTGNEQFF
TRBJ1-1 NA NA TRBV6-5 TGTGCCAGCAATCAGGACCCTCGAGGCACTGAAGCTTTCTTT CASNQDPRGTEAFF
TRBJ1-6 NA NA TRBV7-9 TGTGCCAGCAGCGCGCCCGGACAGTCAAATTCACCCCTCCACTTT CASSAPGQSNSPLHF
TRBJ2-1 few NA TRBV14 TGTGCCAGCAGCCAAGGTAGGATAGAGCAGTTCTTC CASSQGRIEQFF
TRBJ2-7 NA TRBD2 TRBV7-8 TGTGCCAGCAGCTTAGGGAGCGGGGGGACCTACGAGCAGTACTTC CASSLGSGGTYEQYF
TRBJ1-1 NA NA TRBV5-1 TGCGCCAGCAAAGAGCCGAACACTGAAGCTTTCTTT CASKEPNTEAFF
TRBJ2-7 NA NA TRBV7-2 TGTGCCAGCAGCTTAGGCAGTGAATACGCCTACGAGCAGTACTTC CASSLGSEYAYEQYF
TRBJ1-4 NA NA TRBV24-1 TGTGCCACCAGTGAAGGGGCTAATGAAAAACTGTTTTTT CATSEGANEKLFF
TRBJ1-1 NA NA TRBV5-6 TGTGCCAGCAGCTTGAAGGGCCCCGGGGCTGAAGCTTTCTTT CASSLKGPGAEAFF
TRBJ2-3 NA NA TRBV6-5 TGTGCCAGCAGTTTGACAGTCTCAGATACGCAGTATTTT CASSLTVSDTQYF
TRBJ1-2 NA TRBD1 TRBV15 TGTGCCACCAGCAGAGATCGACAGGGAGATGGCTACACCTTC CATSRDRQGDGYTF
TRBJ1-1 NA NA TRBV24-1 TGTGCCACCAGGAGTAATATGAACACTGAAGCTTTCTTT CATRSNMNTEAFF
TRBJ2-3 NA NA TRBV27 TGTGCCAGCAGTTTCGGTACCGCGGGTACGGATACGCAGTATTTT CASSFGTAGTDTQYF
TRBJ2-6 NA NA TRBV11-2 TGTGCCAGCAGCTTAGTGCGGGGCTCTGGGGCCAACGTCCTGACTTTC CASSLVRGSGANVLTF
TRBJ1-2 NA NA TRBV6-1 TGTGCCAGCAGTGAAGCGCAGAGGGGCGGAGGGACTAACTATGGCTACACCTTC CASSEAQRGGGTNYGYTF
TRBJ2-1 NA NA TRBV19 TGTGCCAGTAACCGCGGGTTCTACAATGAGCAGTTCTTC CASNRGFYNEQFF
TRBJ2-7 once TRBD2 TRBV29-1 TGCAGCGTTTCCCGGACTAGCGGGAAGGGTGAGCAGTACTTC CSVSRTSGKGEQYF
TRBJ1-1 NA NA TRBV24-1 TGTGCCACCAGTGATTTTAAGGGTGAAGCTTTCTTT CATSDFKGEAFF
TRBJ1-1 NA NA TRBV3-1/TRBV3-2 TGTGCCAGCAGCCAAGACAGGCCTATGAACACTGAAGCTTTCTTT CASSQDRPMNTEAFF
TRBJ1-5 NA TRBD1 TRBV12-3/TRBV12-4 TGTGCCAGCAGTCCGGGACAGGGAATAGCCCAGCATTTT CASSPGQGIAQHF
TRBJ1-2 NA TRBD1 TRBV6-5 TGTGCCAGCAGTTTCTCCTCGACAGGGAGGGTACATGGCTACACCTTC CASSFSSTGRVHGYTF
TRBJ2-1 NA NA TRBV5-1 TGCGCCAGCATGAGGGAGGTCTACAATGAGCAGTTCTTC CASMREVYNEQFF
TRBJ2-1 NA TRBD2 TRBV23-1 TGCGCCAGCAGTCACATGCGGCCCGGGGCTAGCGGCCAAAGCTCCTACAATGAGCAGTTCTTC CASSHMRPGASGQSSYNEQFF
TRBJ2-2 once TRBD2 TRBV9 TGTGCCAGCAGCGTCCAAGAAAGCGGGAGAATCGGGGAGCTGTTTTTT CASSVQESGRIGELFF
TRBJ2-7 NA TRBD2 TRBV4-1 TGCGCCAGCAGCCAGCGAGCGGGATATAACGAGCAGTACTTC CASSQRAGYNEQYF
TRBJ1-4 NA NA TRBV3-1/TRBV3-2 TGTGCCAGCGCTAGAGAGAACCAAGGTGAAAAACTGTTTTTT CASARENQGEKLFF
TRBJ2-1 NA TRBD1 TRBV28 TGTGCCAGCAGTGGGACAGGCGTCTACAATGAGCAGTTCTTC CASSGTGVYNEQFF
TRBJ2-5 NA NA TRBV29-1 TGCAGCGTCCAGCCCCAAGAGACCCAGTACTTC CSVQPQETQYF
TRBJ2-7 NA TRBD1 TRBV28 TGTGCCAGCAGTCCGACAGGGTGGGAGCAGTACTTC CASSPTGWEQYF
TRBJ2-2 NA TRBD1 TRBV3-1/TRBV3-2 TGTGCCAGCAGCCACCAAAACAGGGGTCAGTACACCGGGGAGCTGTTTTTT CASSHQNRGQYTGELFF
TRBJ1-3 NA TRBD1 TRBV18 TGTGCCAGCTCACCGAGGACAGGGGGCGGAAACACCATATATTTT CASSPRTGGGNTIYF
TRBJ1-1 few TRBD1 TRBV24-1 TGTGCCACCAGTGGACAGGGAAGCACTGAAGCTTTCTTT CATSGQGSTEAFF
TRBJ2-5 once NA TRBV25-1 TGTGCCAGCAGAGGTGGACGGGGGTACCAAGAGACCCAGTACTTC CASRGGRGYQETQYF
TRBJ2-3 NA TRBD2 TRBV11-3 TGTGCCAGCAGCAACCTAGCGGGAGGGCTCGATACGCAGTATTTT CASSNLAGGLDTQYF
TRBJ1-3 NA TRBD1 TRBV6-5 TGTGCCAGCCGGAGGGGGCAGGGAGGGAACACCATATATTTT CASRRGQGGNTIYF